What follows is one T cell receptor beta chain and its context. These data originate in a study of T cell changes during pregnancy in multiple sclerosis. The repertoire was sequenced with immunoSEQ multiplex PCR; TCRdb's copy has only in-frame clones and lacks some. The sample carries 40,000 to 60,000 clones, around 94% recorded once. V lost 1 base to trimming and J lost 7 bases, with 7 bases between them. The germline CDR1 and CDR2 sequences are LGHNT and FRNRAP. This CDR3 has 12 residues. This receptor was identified in a female donor with multiple sclerosis, enrolled in a pregnancy study. This chain joins TRBV12-5 and TRBJ1-2; no firm D call. The source material was CD8+ T cells from peripheral blood mononuclear cells, sampled before pregnancy. DNA of the CDR3: TGTGCTAGTGGTTTGGACCCTAGTGGCTACACCTTC. It specifies CASGLDPSGYTF.